Listed below are T cell receptor beta chains from one sample, sequenced in a study of blood T cell repertoires in COVID-19. Assay used: immunoSEQ multiplex PCR; TCRdb lists only in-frame clones, some missing. The repertoire holds around 360,000 clones, about 88% seen once, with just under 3% in the top ten. The sequenced material came from PBMCs or T cells enriched from blood (not recorded which). The receptors were gathered from a woman aged 30 to 39 who had recovered from COVID-19. CDR3s include the opening cysteine and the closing phenylalanine or tryptophan. D genes are given only for firm matches. Expanded clones are given a class, and other clones once, few, many or no size at all.

j_gene: TRBJ2-1; d_gene: TRBD1; abundance: .; v_gene: TRBV20-1; CDR3aa: CSASSDRANEQFF; CDR3nt: TGCAGTGCTAGTTCGGACAGGGCAAATGAGCAGTTCTTC
j_gene: TRBJ2-1; d_gene: TRBD2; abundance: .; v_gene: TRBV27; CDR3aa: CASSLREVYNEQFF; CDR3nt: TGTGCCAGCAGTTTGCGGGAGGTATACAATGAGCAGTTCTTC
j_gene: TRBJ1-5; d_gene: .; abundance: .; v_gene: TRBV6-5; CDR3aa: CASSYGRGRDQPQHF; CDR3nt: TGTGCCAGCAGTTACGGCAGGGGAAGGGATCAGCCCCAGCATTTT
j_gene: TRBJ1-4; d_gene: TRBD1; abundance: .; v_gene: TRBV6-5; CDR3aa: CASSWTGKEKLFF; CDR3nt: TGTGCCAGCAGTTGGACAGGGAAGGAAAAACTGTTTTTT
j_gene: TRBJ1-6; d_gene: .; abundance: .; v_gene: TRBV6-5; CDR3aa: CASSMGGSGSPLHF; CDR3nt: TGTGCCAGCAGTATGGGGGGTAGTGGATCACCCCTCCACTTT
j_gene: TRBJ1-2; d_gene: .; abundance: .; v_gene: TRBV7-2; CDR3aa: CASSLYYRDYGYTF; CDR3nt: TGTGCCAGCAGCTTGTATTACAGGGACTATGGCTACACCTTC
j_gene: TRBJ2-1; d_gene: .; abundance: .; v_gene: TRBV4-1; CDR3aa: CASSPPGLAGYNEQFF; CDR3nt: TGCGCCAGCAGCCCCCCTGGGCTAGCTGGATACAATGAGCAGTTCTTC
j_gene: TRBJ2-5; d_gene: TRBD2; abundance: .; v_gene: TRBV7-2; CDR3aa: CASSFGRGVRQETQYF; CDR3nt: TGTGCCAGCAGCTTTGGACGGGGGGTTCGCCAAGAGACCCAGTACTTC
j_gene: TRBJ2-7; d_gene: TRBD2; abundance: .; v_gene: TRBV5-4; CDR3aa: CASSSGAGDLSYEQYF; CDR3nt: TGTGCCAGCAGCTCGGGAGCGGGGGATTTATCCTACGAGCAGTACTTC
j_gene: TRBJ1-6; d_gene: .; abundance: .; v_gene: TRBV10-3; CDR3aa: CATTGGAYNSPLHF; CDR3nt: TGTGCCACTACCGGGGGGGCCTATAATTCACCCCTCCACTTT
j_gene: TRBJ1-1; d_gene: TRBD1; abundance: .; v_gene: TRBV2; CDR3aa: CASRDRVSNTEAFF; CDR3nt: TGTGCCAGCCGGGACAGGGTATCGAACACTGAAGCTTTCTTT
j_gene: TRBJ1-2; d_gene: .; abundance: .; v_gene: TRBV27; CDR3aa: CASSNTPVGGYTF; CDR3nt: TGTGCCAGCAGTAATACCCCGGTCGGGGGCTACACCTTC
j_gene: TRBJ2-6; d_gene: .; abundance: .; v_gene: TRBV10-1; CDR3aa: CASSEKTGGANVLTF; CDR3nt: TGCGCCAGCAGTGAGAAGACAGGTGGGGCCAACGTCCTGACTTTC
j_gene: TRBJ2-2; d_gene: .; abundance: .; v_gene: TRBV7-6; CDR3aa: CASSYFTPEVGELFF; CDR3nt: TGTGCCAGCAGCTATTTCACGCCAGAAGTCGGGGAGCTGTTTTTT
j_gene: TRBJ2-1; d_gene: TRBD2; abundance: .; v_gene: TRBV7-2; CDR3aa: CASSLVSGRALDEQFF; CDR3nt: TGTGCCAGCAGCTTAGTCAGCGGGAGGGCCCTGGATGAGCAGTTCTTC
j_gene: TRBJ2-3; d_gene: TRBD2; abundance: .; v_gene: TRBV5-1; CDR3aa: CASSFSGGATDTQYF; CDR3nt: TGCGCCAGCAGCTTTAGCGGGGGGGCAACAGATACGCAGTATTTT
j_gene: TRBJ2-7; d_gene: .; abundance: .; v_gene: TRBV27; CDR3aa: CASSLSWGAYEQYF; CDR3nt: TGTGCCAGCAGTTTATCGTGGGGGGCCTACGAGCAGTACTTC
j_gene: TRBJ1-1; d_gene: TRBD1; abundance: .; v_gene: TRBV6-5; CDR3aa: CASQGARNTEAFF; CDR3nt: TGTGCCAGTCAGGGGGCGAGGAACACTGAAGCTTTCTTT
j_gene: TRBJ1-5; d_gene: .; abundance: .; v_gene: TRBV11-2; CDR3aa: CASSLVRGQPQHF; CDR3nt: TGTGCCAGCAGCTTAGTTAGGGGTCAGCCCCAGCATTTT
j_gene: TRBJ1-6; d_gene: .; abundance: .; v_gene: TRBV5-3; CDR3aa: CARSLGDSPLHF; CDR3nt: TGTGCCAGAAGCTTGGGCGATTCACCCCTCCACTTT
j_gene: TRBJ2-2; d_gene: TRBD1; abundance: .; v_gene: TRBV24-1; CDR3aa: CATSVDRGPGELFF; CDR3nt: TGTGCCACCAGTGTAGACAGGGGTCCCGGGGAGCTGTTTTTT
j_gene: TRBJ1-1; d_gene: .; abundance: .; v_gene: TRBV19; CDR3aa: CASSIARMGNTEAFF; CDR3nt: TGTGCCAGTAGTATAGCCAGGATGGGGAACACTGAAGCTTTCTTT
j_gene: TRBJ1-3; d_gene: .; abundance: many; v_gene: TRBV24-1; CDR3aa: CATRPSGRREDSGNTIYF; CDR3nt: TGTGCCACCAGACCATCCGGGAGACGGGAGGACTCTGGAAACACCATATATTTT
j_gene: TRBJ2-2; d_gene: .; abundance: .; v_gene: TRBV19; CDR3aa: CASSSGVPNTGELFF; CDR3nt: TGTGCCAGTAGCTCAGGGGTCCCGAACACCGGGGAGCTGTTTTTT
j_gene: TRBJ2-3; d_gene: TRBD2; abundance: .; v_gene: TRBV18; CDR3aa: CASSPLTGGPPDTQYF; CDR3nt: TGTGCCAGCTCACCACTCACGGGAGGCCCCCCAGATACGCAGTATTTT
j_gene: TRBJ1-1; d_gene: TRBD1; abundance: .; v_gene: TRBV19; CDR3aa: CASSDRGLATEAFF; CDR3nt: TGTGCCAGTAGCGACAGGGGGCTCGCCACTGAAGCTTTCTTT
j_gene: TRBJ1-1; d_gene: TRBD1; abundance: .; v_gene: TRBV6-5; CDR3aa: CASSSRQGEAFF; CDR3nt: TGTGCCAGCAGCTCCCGACAGGGGGAAGCTTTCTTT
j_gene: TRBJ1-5; d_gene: TRBD1; abundance: once; v_gene: TRBV24-1; CDR3aa: CASWTGRAYSNQPQHF; CDR3nt: TGTGCCTCCTGGACAGGTAGGGCCTATAGCAATCAGCCCCAGCATTTT
j_gene: TRBJ2-6; d_gene: TRBD1; abundance: .; v_gene: TRBV5-5; CDR3aa: CASSNNPGQSTSSGANVLTF; CDR3nt: TGTGCCAGCAGCAACAACCCGGGACAGAGTACGAGCTCTGGGGCCAACGTCCTGACTTTC
j_gene: TRBJ1-2; d_gene: TRBD1; abundance: .; v_gene: TRBV5-1; CDR3aa: CASSLIPGTGTEGYTF; CDR3nt: TGCGCCAGCAGCCTAATACCCGGGACAGGGACAGAGGGCTACACCTTC
j_gene: TRBJ2-1; d_gene: TRBD2; abundance: .; v_gene: TRBV9; CDR3aa: CASSPLAASGSLSNEQFF; CDR3nt: TGTGCCAGCAGCCCCCTTGCGGCTAGCGGGAGTCTTTCCAATGAGCAGTTCTTC
j_gene: TRBJ1-4; d_gene: .; abundance: few; v_gene: TRBV5-6; CDR3aa: CASSLDPTATNEKLFF; CDR3nt: TGTGCCAGCAGCTTGGACCCGACTGCAACTAATGAAAAACTGTTTTTT
j_gene: TRBJ2-6; d_gene: .; abundance: .; v_gene: TRBV19; CDR3aa: CASKIGAGANVLTF; CDR3nt: TGTGCCAGTAAAATCGGAGCTGGGGCCAACGTCCTGACTTTC
j_gene: TRBJ2-2; d_gene: .; abundance: .; v_gene: TRBV5-1; CDR3aa: CASSLASTGELFF; CDR3nt: TGCGCCAGCAGCTTGGCCAGCACCGGGGAGCTGTTTTTT
j_gene: TRBJ1-2; d_gene: .; abundance: .; v_gene: TRBV7-8; CDR3aa: CASRAGGMLGGYTF; CDR3nt: TGTGCCAGCAGGGCGGGGGGTATGCTCGGTGGCTACACCTTC
j_gene: TRBJ2-1; d_gene: TRBD2; abundance: .; v_gene: TRBV9; CDR3aa: CASSVGSSGGNEQFF; CDR3nt: TGTGCCAGCAGCGTAGGTTCTAGCGGGGGAAATGAGCAGTTCTTC
j_gene: TRBJ1-4; d_gene: TRBD1; abundance: many; v_gene: TRBV6-5; CDR3aa: CASRSGTGSSEKLFF; CDR3nt: TGTGCCAGCAGATCCGGGACAGGGTCATCTGAAAAACTGTTTTTT
j_gene: TRBJ2-2; d_gene: .; abundance: .; v_gene: TRBV23-1; CDR3aa: CASSQCRAGRTGELFF; CDR3nt: TGCGCCAGCAGTCAGTGTCGAGCAGGTCGAACCGGGGAGCTGTTTTTT
j_gene: TRBJ1-5; d_gene: TRBD1; abundance: .; v_gene: TRBV5-1; CDR3aa: CASSPGQAVQPQHF; CDR3nt: TGCGCCAGCAGCCCGGGACAGGCCGTGCAGCCCCAGCATTTT
j_gene: TRBJ1-1; d_gene: .; abundance: .; v_gene: TRBV2; CDR3aa: CASSAAEGTEAFF; CDR3nt: TGTGCCAGCAGTGCCGCAGAGGGCACTGAAGCTTTCTTT
j_gene: TRBJ1-1; d_gene: .; abundance: .; v_gene: TRBV21-1; CDR3aa: CASSTRTGDVTEAFF; CDR3nt: TGTGCCAGCAGCACCAGGACAGGGGATGTAACTGAAGCTTTCTTT
j_gene: TRBJ2-7; d_gene: .; abundance: once; v_gene: TRBV11-2; CDR3aa: CASSLEQGFRSTIYEQYF; CDR3nt: TGTGCCAGCAGCTTAGAGCAGGGGTTTAGGAGCACGATATACGAGCAGTACTTC
j_gene: TRBJ1-1; d_gene: .; abundance: .; v_gene: TRBV27; CDR3aa: CASSFGDRAFF; CDR3nt: TGTGCCAGCAGTTTCGGGGATAGAGCTTTCTTT
j_gene: TRBJ1-3; d_gene: TRBD1; abundance: .; v_gene: TRBV4-1; CDR3aa: CASSLSRDRVSGNTIYF; CDR3nt: TGCGCCAGCAGCCTGTCTAGGGACAGGGTCTCTGGAAACACCATATATTTT
j_gene: TRBJ2-7; d_gene: TRBD2; abundance: .; v_gene: TRBV15; CDR3aa: CATSRDRGSGSGQYF; CDR3nt: TGTGCCACCAGCAGAGATCGTGGTAGCGGGTCTGGGCAGTACTTC
j_gene: TRBJ1-4; d_gene: .; abundance: .; v_gene: TRBV9; CDR3aa: CASSPPLSEKLFF; CDR3nt: TGTGCCAGCAGCCCCCCCCTGAGTGAAAAACTGTTTTTT
j_gene: TRBJ1-2; d_gene: .; abundance: once; v_gene: TRBV12-3/TRBV12-4; CDR3aa: CASSLDRVRGYTF; CDR3nt: TGTGCCAGCAGTTTAGACAGGGTACGCGGCTACACCTTC
j_gene: TRBJ1-5; d_gene: .; abundance: .; v_gene: TRBV27; CDR3aa: CASRLTPGQTQPQHF; CDR3nt: TGTGCCAGCAGACTGACGCCGGGACAAACTCAGCCCCAGCATTTT
j_gene: TRBJ1-1; d_gene: TRBD1; abundance: .; v_gene: TRBV29-1; CDR3aa: CSARTGQTEAFF; CDR3nt: TGCAGCGCTCGGACAGGGCAGACTGAAGCTTTCTTT
j_gene: TRBJ2-7; d_gene: .; abundance: .; v_gene: TRBV25-1; CDR3aa: CASSDGGSYEQYF; CDR3nt: TGTGCCAGCAGTGATGGGGGGTCCTACGAGCAGTACTTC
j_gene: TRBJ2-6; d_gene: TRBD2; abundance: .; v_gene: TRBV25-1; CDR3aa: CASGGDGYWANVLTF; CDR3nt: TGTGCCAGCGGGGGGGACGGATACTGGGCCAACGTCCTGACTTTC
j_gene: TRBJ1-4; d_gene: .; abundance: .; v_gene: TRBV9; CDR3aa: CASSVEGGIGEKLFF; CDR3nt: TGTGCCAGCAGCGTAGAGGGAGGGATCGGAGAAAAACTGTTTTTT
j_gene: TRBJ2-7; d_gene: .; abundance: .; v_gene: TRBV28; CDR3aa: CASSLGGGREQYF; CDR3nt: TGTGCCAGCAGTTTAGGGGGGGGGCGCGAGCAGTACTTC
j_gene: TRBJ1-2; d_gene: TRBD1; abundance: .; v_gene: TRBV15; CDR3aa: CATSRGGQATNYGYTF; CDR3nt: TGTGCCACCAGCAGAGGAGGACAGGCGACTAACTATGGCTACACCTTC
j_gene: TRBJ1-2; d_gene: .; abundance: .; v_gene: TRBV4-1; CDR3aa: CASSQEGGQLNYGYTF; CDR3nt: TGCGCCAGCAGCCAAGAAGGGGGACAACTTAACTATGGCTACACCTTC
j_gene: TRBJ2-3; d_gene: TRBD2; abundance: .; v_gene: TRBV28; CDR3aa: CASTLNSLTSGIDTQYF; CDR3nt: TGTGCCAGCACCCTCAACAGCTTGACTAGCGGGATAGATACGCAGTATTTT
j_gene: TRBJ2-3; d_gene: .; abundance: .; v_gene: TRBV7-2; CDR3aa: CASSPGLRGDTQYF; CDR3nt: TGTGCCAGCAGCCCGGGCTTAAGGGGAGATACGCAGTATTTT